This T cell receptor (beta chain) was sequenced for a study of T cells in Graves' hyperthyroidism and ophthalmopathy. Whole-study findings and limits: Most thyroid clonotypes expanded above 0.001 were also detected in blood.

Patients with uncontrolled infections, other autoimmune diseases, pregnancy or lactation were excluded. Diagnostic assessment was based on clinical symptoms, serum thyroxine and TRAb, thyroid ultrasound and orbital computed tomography. Trimming shortened V by 2 bases and J by 9 bases, and 12 bases separated the two germline ends. Germline CDR1 reads SGHVS; CDR2 reads FQNEAQ. The CDR3 loop spans 13 amino acids. Amplified TCR beta CDR3 regions came from RNA transcripts. RT-PCR in the first round (using the HTBI primer set) targeted the TCR CDR3. TCRdb re-derived calls from the multiplex PCR reads in MiXCR, one entry per CDR3 protein. The table has fewer than 400,000 distinct CDR3 sequences, 15% to 18% seen once. About this clonotype itself: Its antigen is not identified.

The chain is built from TRBV7-8 and TRBJ2-3; tentative D call: TRBD2 (7 bases). The source of this sequence is a woman younger than 35 with Graves' hyperthyroidism that later progressed to Graves' ophthalmopathy. Sequenced material: blood. The DNA of the CDR3 is TGTGCCAGCAGCTTAAACAGGGAGGGGACGCAGTATTTT. Translating it yields CASSLNREGTQYF.